Following are 5 T cell receptor beta chains from one sample sequenced in a study of blood T cell repertoires in COVID-19. Clones were read by immunoSEQ multiplex PCR, and TCRdb kept only the in-frame ones, dropping some. Of 65,000 to 75,000 clones detected, 87% appear once; the ten largest clones hold 29%. The sample comprised peripheral blood. The receptors here all came from a woman older than 75 with active or convalescent COVID-19.

The rearrangement joins TRBV4-3 to TRBJ2-3; the D is unclear. The V gene lost 1 base and the J gene lost 0 bases, with 8 bases spanning the gap. Germline-derived CDR1 and CDR2 are LGHNA and YSLEER. This CDR3 has 15 amino acids. CDR3 in DNA: TGCGCCAGCAGCCAAGCAAGTACTAGCACAGATACGCAGTATTTT. Translation gives CASSQASTSTDTQYF.

V usage is TRBV27 and J usage is TRBJ2-7; 7 bases agree with TRBD1. The V gene's germline CDR1 is MNHEY and CDR2 SMNVEV (reference sequence). This CDR3 spans 15 amino acids. The J segment lost 0 bases and the V segment lost 5 bases, leaving 7 bases of the junction unmatched. CDR3 DNA: TGTGCCAGCAGTCTACCCGGGACAGCCTCCTACGAGCAGTACTTC. Translating it yields CASSLPGTASYEQYF.

This clone was observed a handful of times. The chain combines TRBV6-6 with TRBJ1-4; D gene ambiguous. Germline V gene data show CDR1 as MNHNY and CDR2 as SVGAGI (reference sequence). V was clipped by 6 bases and J by 7 bases, with 12 bases between them. The CDR3 length is 13 residues. The CDR3 loop is CASSRSQREKLFF. The CDR3 region has the DNA TGTGCCAGCAGCAGGTCACAACGTGAAAAACTGTTTTTT.

The genes are TRBV2 and TRBJ2-1, with 11 bases lining up with TRBD2. CDR1 is SNHLY and CDR2 is FYNNEI in the germline V gene. The junction had 8 bases not matched to a gene; V was cut back by 3 bases and J by 10 bases. This CDR3 comprises 15 residues. In DNA form, the CDR3 reads TGTGCCAGCAGTGAGGCTCCCACTAGCGGGGGAGAGCAGTTCTTC. Translation gives CASSEAPTSGGEQFF.

The chain joins TRBV6-5 to TRBJ2-5; TRBD2 matches at 9 bases. J was trimmed by 1 base and V by 8 bases; bases with no gene match: 8. The CDR3 contains 15 residues. The germline gives CDR1 MNHEY, CDR2 SVGAGI. The CDR3 DNA sequence: TGTGCCAGCGCCCCTAGCGGGGCGATCCAAGAGACCCAGTACTTC. It is translated as CASAPSGAIQETQYF.